This entry concerns a single T cell receptor beta chain. This specimen comes from a study of monozygotic twins with inflammatory bowel disease. cDNA was produced in eight separate reactions per sample. TCRdb reprocessed the 5' RACE reads; each CDR3 protein has one entry and no DNA is given. The sample has nearly 450,000 distinct CDR3 sequences. Germline V gene sequence: CDR1 MDHEN, CDR2 SYDVKM. The CDR3 totals 14 residues. What was sequenced was blood. The clonotype comes from a human donor with ulcerative colitis or Crohn's disease, or a healthy co-twin of an affected twin (not recorded which). This chain connects TRBV28 to TRBJ1-2. CDR3: CASSSPSVEAGYTF.